Listed below are T cell receptor beta chains from one sample, sequenced in a study of T cells after posttransplantation cyclophosphamide. The protocol was immunoSEQ multiplex PCR, while the TCRdb copy is restricted to in-frame clones and leaves out a portion. The sample was found to contain roughly 24,000 clones, and every one recurs. Sequenced material: PBMCs. These receptors originate from a woman aged 55-70 years in good health, CMV-negative, and a related stem cell transplant donor. CDR3s include the opening cysteine and the closing phenylalanine or tryptophan. Each record gives: V gene, D gene, CDR3 length, clone size, J gene, CDR3 DNA, CDR3 protein. D genes are given only for firm matches. Only part of the rows carry a size: once, few, many, or a class if the clone is expanded.

v_gene: TRBV27; d_gene: TRBD1; len: 13; abundance: many; j_gene: TRBJ1-1; CDR3nt: TGTGCCACCCTACCCAGACAGGGGGGCCAAGCTTTCTTT; CDR3aa: CATLPRQGGQAFF
v_gene: TRBV18; d_gene: .; len: 12; abundance: .; j_gene: TRBJ2-3; CDR3nt: TGTGCCAGCTCACCGGGTGGGCACATACAGTATTTT; CDR3aa: CASSPGGHIQYF
v_gene: TRBV5-6; d_gene: .; len: 13; abundance: many; j_gene: TRBJ1-1; CDR3nt: TGTGCCAGCAGCAGCAGGGTGGTCACTGAAGCTTTCTTT; CDR3aa: CASSSRVVTEAFF
v_gene: TRBV5-4; d_gene: .; len: 13; abundance: many; j_gene: TRBJ2-4; CDR3nt: TGTGCCAGCAGCTTGCATTTAGGGAGCATTCAGTACTTC; CDR3aa: CASSLHLGSIQYF
v_gene: TRBV7-9; d_gene: TRBD1; len: 16; abundance: many; j_gene: TRBJ1-1; CDR3nt: TGTGCCAGCAGCACTTTGGGGACAGGGGGGAACACTGAAGCTTTCTTT; CDR3aa: CASSTLGTGGNTEAFF
v_gene: TRBV28; d_gene: TRBD1; len: 17; abundance: many; j_gene: TRBJ1-5; CDR3nt: TGTGCCAGCAGTTCCGGGACAGGACCCCTAAGCAATCAGCCCCAGCATTTT; CDR3aa: CASSSGTGPLSNQPQHF
v_gene: TRBV2; d_gene: .; len: 13; abundance: few; j_gene: TRBJ2-5; CDR3nt: TGTGCCAGCAGTGAATGGAGGGACGGCGTCCAGTACTTC; CDR3aa: CASSEWRDGVQYF
v_gene: TRBV11-2; d_gene: .; len: 14; abundance: many; j_gene: TRBJ2-5; CDR3nt: TGTGCCAGCACCTCCTGGACAGAGGGGGAGACCCAGTACTTC; CDR3aa: CASTSWTEGETQYF
v_gene: TRBV7-2; d_gene: .; len: 13; abundance: .; j_gene: TRBJ2-4; CDR3nt: TGTGCCAGCAGCTCCGCGGCCAAAAACATTCAGTACTTC; CDR3aa: CASSSAAKNIQYF
v_gene: TRBV4-3; d_gene: TRBD1; len: 14; abundance: few; j_gene: TRBJ2-2; CDR3nt: TGCGCCAGCAGCCAAGGGACAGGGACCGGGGAGCTGTTTTTT; CDR3aa: CASSQGTGTGELFF